The TCR beta chain under discussion was sequenced for a study of response to subunit inactivated influenza vaccine. This clonotype was observed a few times. V dropped 4 bases and J dropped 5 bases, with 14 bases sitting between them. The CDR3 is made up of 14 amino acids. Germline CDR1 SGHTA, CDR2 FQGNSA. TCRdb passed the RT-PCR reads through MiXCR, listing each CDR3 protein once. The table records around 570,000 distinct CDR3 sequences, approximately 11% of them present only once. These records were also assigned to another study, of T cells expressing NK-cell markers. That paper adds: Generation of TCR beta cDNA was performed by 5'RACE template switching incorporating UMIs. Seropositivity for HCMV was found in seven of the eight sequenced donors, with one seronegative. In a few donors, these clonotypes also led the CD3+CD56-NKG2C+ fraction.

V gene TRBV7-2 combines with J gene TRBJ2-5; the D gene is possibly TRBD1 (5 bases). The receptor was derived from a man over 45 who received an inactivated influenza vaccine. Sample: PBMCs from blood, taken on the day of vaccination. The CDR3 sequence is CASSSMAGRETQYF. The CDR3 nucleotides are TGTGCCAGCAGCTCGATGGCAGGGCGGGAGACCCAGTACTTC.